This entry concerns a single T cell receptor beta chain. The antigen is unknown. This sample was included in a study of T cell responses to AZD1222 COVID-19 vaccine. The overall study: It was second doses at about 4 or about 12 weeks that were pooled.

Only in-frame clones appear in the TCRdb table, and some are missing; sequencing was by immunoSEQ multiplex PCR. The top ten clones hold around 1.7% of a sample with 95,000 to 150,000 clones, almost 95% of them seen once. Trimming pared 7 bases from V and 7 bases from J, leaving 20 bases between. This CDR3 has 14 residues. The germline gives CDR1 SQVTM, CDR2 ANQGSEA. Findings and limits, study-wide: Among AZD1222 vaccinees, only 6 or 7 were seropositive at baseline. Variant regions that are unmutated are reportedly the target of nearly half of spike-specific TCRs. Spike-wide coverage was observed for vaccine-associated CD4 TCRs, with dominant responses at 160-218 and 743-854.

The genes are TRBV29-1 and TRBJ2-1; weak D call: TRBD2 (6 bases). The origin of this receptor is an adult in good health. Sequenced material: peripheral blood, taken on day 0 of AZD1222 vaccination. This CDR3 reads CSGTVAGSYNEQFF. The CDR3 DNA follows: TGCAGCGGTACGGTGGCGGGAAGTTATAATGAGCAGTTCTTC.